This T cell receptor beta chain was recorded in a study of T cells expressing NK-cell markers. The wider study: The authors derived TCR beta repertoires from sorted CD3+CD56+NKG2C+, CD3+CD56+NKG2C- and CD3+CD56-NKG2C+ T cells.

Broader study findings: NKG2C+ dominant clonotype frequencies in about 6 donors were roughly 1.0-7.5% of CD8+ T cells.

TCRdb reprocessed the 5' RACE reads and keeps a single row for each CDR3 protein, giving no DNA. The repertoire table contains some 150,000 distinct CDR3 sequences. The germline CDR1 and CDR2 sequences are SEHNR and FQNEAQ (reference sequence). The CDR3 extends over 11 amino acids. Comments on this clonotype: What it binds is unknown.

The rearrangement links TRBV7-9 to TRBJ2-4; TCRdb lists TRBD1, though no DNA is available to test this call. This clonotype originated in a woman in her 50s in good health. The sequenced material came from blood T cells: a sorted CD56 or NKG2C T cell subset, CD4+ or CD8+ T cells, or bulk PBMC T cells (not recorded which). The CDR3 loop reads CASSSLGRQYF. The whole variable domain, filled in from reference TRBV7-9 and TRBJ2-4, reads DTGVSQNPRHKITKRGQNVTFRCDPISEHNRLYWYRQTLGQGPEFLTYFQNEAQLEKSRLLSDRFSAERPKGSFSTLEIQRTEQGDSAMYLCASSSLGRQYFGAGTRLSVL.